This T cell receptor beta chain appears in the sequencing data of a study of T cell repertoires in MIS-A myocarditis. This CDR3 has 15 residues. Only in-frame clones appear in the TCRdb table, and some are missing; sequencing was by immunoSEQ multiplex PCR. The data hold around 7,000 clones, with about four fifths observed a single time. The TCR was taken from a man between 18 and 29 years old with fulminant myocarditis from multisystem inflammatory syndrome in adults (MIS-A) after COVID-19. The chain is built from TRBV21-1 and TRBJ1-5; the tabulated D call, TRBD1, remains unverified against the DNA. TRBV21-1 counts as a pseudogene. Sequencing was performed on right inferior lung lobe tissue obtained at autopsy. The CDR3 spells CASSNPGQGNQPQHF. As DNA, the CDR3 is TGTGCCAGCAGCAACCCGGGACAGGGTAATCAGCCCCAGCATTTT.